Listed here is a single T cell receptor (beta chain). Antigen: not known. Here immunoSEQ multiplex PCR was the method, and the copy in TCRdb shows in-frame clones only, minus some. Here the sample spans approximately 61,000 clones, about 80% being singletons. Time point described: week 5, during vaccination. Doses of 300 ug of mutant IDH1 20-mer peptide were given with topical imiquimod. This CDR3 contains 15 residues. V was shortened by 5 bases and J by 7 bases, with 18 bases between the two germline ends. Germline assignment: CDR1 MNHEY and CDR2 SVGAGI. This specimen comes from a study of a mutant IDH1 vaccine in newly diagnosed glioma. The wider study: At weeks 1, 3, 5, 7, 11, 15, 19 and 23, patients received a vaccination, eight in all. Patients previously underwent radiotherapy, temozolomide, or both, and most underwent both. Study results and limitations: Seemingly, top peripheral T cell clonotype changes bore no relation to pseudoprogression.

The chain is built from TRBV6-5 and TRBJ2-1; D is unclear. Sequencing used PBMCs, obtained from a glioma patient whose treatment included an IDH1 peptide vaccine. This TCR came from a woman in her forties or fifties with glioma. The CDR3 reads CASSPTYGPGNEQFF. The CDR3 DNA is TGTGCCAGCAGTCCTACCTATGGGCCAGGTAATGAGCAGTTCTTC.